Listed below are T cell receptor beta chains from one sample, sequenced in a study of blood T cell repertoires in COVID-19. Sequencing used immunoSEQ multiplex PCR; TCRdb keeps in-frame clones, though not all of them. Of around 140,000 clones in the sample, approximately 90% were seen once. Input material: peripheral blood. The receptors shown here come from a woman aged 45-59 years with acute or convalescent COVID-19. Both conserved end residues are part of each CDR3. Each record gives: D gene, J gene, clone size, V gene, CDR3 protein, CDR3 DNA. D genes are given only for firm matches. Clone size is given for some rows only: seen once, a few or many times, or a class if the clone is expanded.

d_call: TRBD1
j_call: TRBJ2-2
clone_size: NA
v_call: TRBV4-1
cdr3_aa: CASSQTTGGVGELFF
cdr3_nt: TGCGCCAGCAGCCAAACTACAGGGGGTGTCGGGGAGCTGTTTTTT

d_call: NA
j_call: TRBJ2-1
clone_size: NA
v_call: TRBV5-1
cdr3_aa: CASSLDQYHQFF
cdr3_nt: TGCGCCAGCAGCTTGGATCAGTACCATCAGTTCTTC

d_call: NA
j_call: TRBJ1-1
clone_size: NA
v_call: TRBV6-5
cdr3_aa: CASSYRDTNTEAFF
cdr3_nt: TGTGCCAGCAGCTACCGGGACACGAACACTGAAGCTTTCTTT

d_call: TRBD1
j_call: TRBJ2-1
clone_size: few
v_call: TRBV5-4
cdr3_aa: CASSSRGGIEQFF
cdr3_nt: TGTGCCAGCAGCTCTCGAGGGGGCATTGAGCAGTTCTTC

d_call: NA
j_call: TRBJ2-1
clone_size: NA
v_call: TRBV30
cdr3_aa: CAWSVRRASGYEQFF
cdr3_nt: TGTGCCTGGAGTGTACGTCGAGCGTCGGGTTACGAGCAGTTCTTC

d_call: TRBD1
j_call: TRBJ1-5
clone_size: NA
v_call: TRBV29-1
cdr3_aa: CSFQTGGQPQHF
cdr3_nt: TGCAGCTTCCAGACAGGGGGTCAGCCCCAGCATTTT

d_call: NA
j_call: TRBJ1-5
clone_size: few
v_call: TRBV19
cdr3_aa: CASSIMPGQPQHF
cdr3_nt: TGTGCCAGTAGTATAATGCCGGGACAGCCCCAGCATTTT

d_call: NA
j_call: TRBJ2-1
clone_size: NA
v_call: TRBV2
cdr3_aa: CASSRLAPSSYNEQFF
cdr3_nt: TGTGCCAGCAGCCGCCTAGCGCCCAGCTCCTACAATGAGCAGTTCTTC

d_call: NA
j_call: TRBJ2-3
clone_size: once
v_call: TRBV5-1
cdr3_aa: CASSLAFRADTQYF
cdr3_nt: TGCGCCAGCAGCTTGGCCTTCAGGGCAGATACGCAGTATTTT

d_call: TRBD2
j_call: TRBJ2-7
clone_size: NA
v_call: TRBV19
cdr3_aa: CASKTNLAGGLYEQYF
cdr3_nt: TGTGCCAGCAAAACGAACCTAGCGGGGGGCCTCTACGAGCAGTACTTC

d_call: TRBD1
j_call: TRBJ2-7
clone_size: NA
v_call: TRBV30
cdr3_aa: CAWSGSRQGVGEQYF
cdr3_nt: TGTGCCTGGAGTGGTTCCCGGCAGGGGGTGGGCGAGCAGTACTTC

d_call: TRBD2
j_call: TRBJ2-1
clone_size: NA
v_call: TRBV3-1/TRBV3-2
cdr3_aa: CASSQGYSAGDYNEQFF
cdr3_nt: TGTGCCAGCAGCCAAGGCTATTCAGCGGGGGACTACAATGAGCAGTTCTTC

d_call: TRBD1
j_call: TRBJ2-2
clone_size: NA
v_call: TRBV5-4
cdr3_aa: CASSLMTGGYGELFF
cdr3_nt: TGTGCCAGCAGCTTGATGACAGGGGGCTACGGGGAGCTGTTTTTT

d_call: NA
j_call: TRBJ2-6
clone_size: NA
v_call: TRBV30
cdr3_aa: CAWSVGPSGANVLTF
cdr3_nt: TGTGCCTGGAGTGTGGGGCCCTCTGGGGCCAACGTCCTGACTTTC

d_call: TRBD2
j_call: TRBJ2-3
clone_size: NA
v_call: TRBV5-4
cdr3_aa: CASSAPPSGLSTDTQYF
cdr3_nt: TGTGCCAGCAGCGCCCCTCCTAGCGGGCTGAGCACAGATACGCAGTATTTT

d_call: TRBD1
j_call: TRBJ1-2
clone_size: NA
v_call: TRBV2
cdr3_aa: CASSRQGYGYTF
cdr3_nt: TGTGCCAGCAGCCGACAGGGCTATGGCTACACCTTC

d_call: TRBD2
j_call: TRBJ2-1
clone_size: NA
v_call: TRBV24-1
cdr3_aa: CATSSKAGVGYNEQFF
cdr3_nt: TGTGCCACCAGCTCAAAAGCGGGAGTGGGTTACAATGAGCAGTTCTTC

d_call: NA
j_call: TRBJ2-7
clone_size: NA
v_call: TRBV6-1
cdr3_aa: CASSDGIYEQYF
cdr3_nt: TGTGCCAGCAGTGACGGTATCTACGAGCAGTACTTC

d_call: NA
j_call: TRBJ1-1
clone_size: once
v_call: TRBV5-1
cdr3_aa: CASSLRQTNTEAFF
cdr3_nt: TGCGCCAGCAGCTTAAGACAGACCAACACTGAAGCTTTCTTT

d_call: NA
j_call: TRBJ1-6
clone_size: NA
v_call: TRBV11-2
cdr3_aa: CASRALSKGLNSPLHF
cdr3_nt: TGTGCCAGCAGGGCCCTCTCGAAGGGGCTTAATTCACCCCTCCACTTT

d_call: NA
j_call: TRBJ1-1
clone_size: NA
v_call: TRBV4-1
cdr3_aa: CASSPGQLNTEAFF
cdr3_nt: TGCGCCAGCAGCCCGGGACAACTGAACACTGAAGCTTTCTTT

d_call: NA
j_call: TRBJ1-1
clone_size: few
v_call: TRBV7-9
cdr3_aa: CASSSGGVAEAFF
cdr3_nt: TGTGCCAGCAGCTCTGGGGGCGTCGCTGAAGCTTTCTTT

d_call: NA
j_call: TRBJ1-1
clone_size: NA
v_call: TRBV6-5
cdr3_aa: CASGDPGEYTEAFF
cdr3_nt: TGTGCCAGCGGCGACCCAGGGGAGTACACTGAAGCTTTCTTT

d_call: NA
j_call: TRBJ1-3
clone_size: NA
v_call: TRBV10-3
cdr3_aa: CASYSNLNPSGNTIYF
cdr3_nt: TGTGCCAGTTACTCGAACCTTAATCCCTCTGGAAACACCATATATTTT

d_call: NA
j_call: TRBJ1-3
clone_size: NA
v_call: TRBV6-6
cdr3_aa: CATWTRTRGSGNTIYF
cdr3_nt: TGTGCCACCTGGACTAGAACTCGCGGTTCTGGAAACACCATATATTTT

d_call: NA
j_call: TRBJ1-1
clone_size: NA
v_call: TRBV7-3
cdr3_aa: CASTPGRQNTEAFF
cdr3_nt: TGTGCCAGCACCCCAGGCAGACAAAACACTGAAGCTTTCTTT

d_call: NA
j_call: TRBJ1-2
clone_size: NA
v_call: TRBV6-5
cdr3_aa: CASSFGLIYGYTF
cdr3_nt: TGTGCCAGCAGTTTCGGACTGATCTATGGCTACACCTTC

d_call: NA
j_call: TRBJ1-1
clone_size: once
v_call: TRBV6-5
cdr3_aa: CASRPTENTEAFF
cdr3_nt: TGTGCCAGCAGGCCGACAGAGAACACTGAAGCTTTCTTT

d_call: TRBD2
j_call: TRBJ2-1
clone_size: NA
v_call: TRBV9
cdr3_aa: CASSVGASGNLYNEQFF
cdr3_nt: TGTGCCAGCAGCGTAGGAGCTAGCGGCAACCTCTACAATGAGCAGTTCTTC

d_call: TRBD1
j_call: TRBJ1-5
clone_size: NA
v_call: TRBV29-1
cdr3_aa: CSVAGTGGGNQPQHF
cdr3_nt: TGCAGCGTTGCCGGGACAGGGGGCGGGAATCAGCCCCAGCATTTT

d_call: TRBD1
j_call: TRBJ1-2
clone_size: NA
v_call: TRBV10-1
cdr3_aa: CASSESNRFGDRGVNCGYTF
cdr3_nt: TGCGCCAGCAGTGAGTCAAATCGATTTGGGGACAGGGGGGTCAACTGTGGCTACACCTTC

d_call: NA
j_call: TRBJ2-7
clone_size: NA
v_call: TRBV11-3
cdr3_aa: CASSLVAHYEQYF
cdr3_nt: TGTGCCAGCAGCTTAGTGGCTCACTACGAGCAGTACTTC